A selection of T cell receptor beta chains follows, all from one sample in a study of shared clonotypes between healthy human individuals. Measured with immunoSEQ multiplex PCR; TCRdb has only the in-frame clones, and not every one. The sample holds about 650,000 clones, less than 97% seen once. Source material: naive CD8+ T cells sorted from blood. Every receptor here comes from a woman aged 25-40 years in good health. CDR3s include the opening cysteine and the closing phenylalanine or tryptophan. The D gene is left open where the match is weak. The listing skips clone size in some rows; elsewhere it reads once, few, many or a size class.

j_call,d_call,v_call,clone_size,cdr3_aa,cdr3_nt
TRBJ1-1,TRBD1,TRBV28,-,CASRLRQGLGTEAFF,TGTGCCAGCAGGCTACGACAGGGCCTGGGCACTGAAGCTTTCTTT
TRBJ2-7,-,TRBV29-1,-,CSVISGILPGYEQYF,TGCAGCGTTATATCAGGGATACTGCCGGGGTACGAGCAGTACTTC
TRBJ2-1,TRBD2,TRBV10-1,-,CASSEGAGGPYEQFF,TGCGCCAGCAGTGAAGGAGCGGGAGGGCCCTATGAGCAGTTCTTC
TRBJ1-3,TRBD1,TRBV7-9,few,CASRGQGHTIYF,TGTGCCAGCAGGGGACAGGGCCACACCATATATTTT
TRBJ1-1,-,TRBV5-6,-,CASSGHRYPTEAFF,TGTGCCAGCAGCGGCCATCGATACCCTACTGAAGCTTTCTTT
TRBJ2-7,-,TRBV9,-,CASSVGGQKDEQYF,TGTGCCAGCAGCGTAGGAGGACAGAAGGACGAGCAGTACTTC
TRBJ2-1,-,TRBV4-1,once,CASSQDGALGEQFF,TGCGCCAGCAGCCAAGATGGGGCTCTCGGTGAGCAGTTCTTC
TRBJ2-3,TRBD2,TRBV2,-,CASSRGLALEDTQYF,TGTGCCAGCAGTCGCGGACTAGCGTTAGAAGATACGCAGTATTTT
TRBJ1-2,TRBD1,TRBV15,-,CATSDHPGTAYGYTF,TGTGCCACCAGTGATCATCCCGGGACAGCTTATGGCTACACCTTC
TRBJ1-1,TRBD1,TRBV29-1,-,CSVARDRGLLTEAFF,TGCAGCGTTGCGAGGGACAGGGGGCTCCTCACTGAAGCTTTCTTT
TRBJ2-1,TRBD1,TRBV7-8,-,CASSRGTGDEQFF,TGTGCCAGCAGCAGGGGGACAGGGGATGAGCAGTTCTTC
TRBJ1-1,-,TRBV4-1,-,CASSQNHLAAEAFF,TGCGCCAGCAGCCAAAACCACCTGGCGGCTGAAGCTTTCTTT
TRBJ2-3,TRBD2,TRBV4-2,-,CASSQLAEKKDTQYF,TGTGCCAGCAGCCAGCTAGCGGAGAAGAAAGATACGCAGTATTTT
TRBJ2-2,-,TRBV27,-,CASSSTGRSGPGELFF,TGTGCCAGCAGTTCGACAGGGAGGTCGGGTCCCGGGGAGCTGTTTTTT
TRBJ2-5,-,TRBV6-5,-,CASSPETEETQYF,TGTGCCAGCAGTCCAGAAACCGAAGAGACCCAGTACTTC
TRBJ2-1,-,TRBV5-1,-,CASSLVRLDSYNEQFF,TGCGCCAGCAGCTTGGTACGCCTAGACTCCTACAATGAGCAGTTCTTC
TRBJ2-1,TRBD2,TRBV2,-,CASGAASGVWDEQFF,TGTGCCAGCGGGGCCGCTAGCGGGGTTTGGGATGAGCAGTTCTTC
TRBJ2-7,-,TRBV19,-,CASSIVHGAYEQYF,TGTGCCAGTAGTATAGTCCACGGAGCCTACGAGCAGTACTTC
TRBJ2-3,TRBD2,TRBV6-1,-,CASSQDPSGSTDTQYF,TGTGCCAGCAGTCAAGATCCTAGCGGGAGTACAGATACGCAGTATTTT